A single sample is the source of the 12 T cell receptor beta chains below, sequenced in a study of breast tumors, draining lymph nodes, adjacent tissues (TCRdb year 2016). The library was produced with multiplex PCR. TCRdb lists the instrument as Illumina HiSeq 2000. The raw public data were reprocessed by TCRdb itself: fastp quality trimming at Q25, MiXCR clonotype calling, in-frame beta chains only. Records with the same CDR3 protein are collapsed into one entry carrying the most frequent genes and DNA. Present in this sample are roughly 220,000 distinct CDR3 sequences, nearly 35% of which were seen just once. About 3.3% of the sample goes to the ten largest clones. The lymph node samples were taken from the axillary draining lymph nodes of breast cancer patients. The sample was axillary lymph node tissue. These receptors came from a female donor with breast cancer. Some clones in this sample may be carry-over from other donors' samples.

The chain uses TRBV15 and TRBJ1-6, with D tentatively TRBD1 (6 bases). From germline, CDR1 is LNHNV and CDR2 YYDKDF (reference sequence). There are 13 residues in the CDR3. V lost 6 bases and J 10 bases, leaving 13 bases between the germline ends. CDR3 loop: CATRRAGQSPLHF. The CDR3, as DNA: TGTGCCACCAGGCGGGCAGGACAGTCACCCCTCCACTTT. Looking up the rest from reference TRBV15 and TRBJ1-6 gives the full variable domain: DAMVIQNPRYQVTQFGKPVTLSCSQTLNHNVMYWYQQKSSQAPKLLFHYYDKDFNNEADTPDNFQSRRPNTSFCFLDIRSPGLGDTAMYLCATRRAGQSPLHFGNGTRLTVT.

The V call is TRBV27, the J call TRBJ2-5; weak D call: TRBD2 (7 bases). V was trimmed by 4 bases and J by 7 bases, leaving 19 bases between them. CDR3 length: 15 residues. Looked up from germline, CDR1 is MNHEY and CDR2 is SMNVEV (reference sequence). CDR3 nucleotide sequence: TGTGCCAGCAGTTCATCGCTGGGGGGGCAGGGGACCCAGTACTTC. Translation gives CASSSSLGGQGTQYF.

This clonotype was seen many times. This chain links TRBV7-8 with TRBJ1-5; 8 bases align to TRBD1. The ends lost 3 bases at V and 2 bases at J; junction bases unmatched: 3. The CDR3 has 15 amino acids. CDR1 is SGHVS and CDR2 is FQNEAQ in the germline V gene. CDR3 bases: TGTGCCAGCAGCTTGGGACAGGTTGGCAATCAGCCCCAGCATTTT. The encoded protein is CASSLGQVGNQPQHF.

This clonotype was seen ten or more times. This chain joins TRBV4-1 and TRBJ2-2; perhaps D is TRBD1 or TRBD2 (6 bases each). CDR3 length: 17 residues. Germline CDR1 MGHRA, CDR2 YSYEKL. V was cut by 0 bases and J by 2 bases, with 13 bases left in between. CDR3 coding DNA: TGCGCCAGCAGCCAAGACCAGTGGGGGGCCAACACCGGGGAGCTGTTTTTT. Amino acid sequence: CASSQDQWGANTGELFF.

This clonotype was observed many times. The chain links TRBV7-6 to TRBJ2-1; possibly TRBD2 for D (6 bases). The CDR3 totals 15 residues. Germline-derived CDR1 and CDR2 are SGHVS and FNYEAQ. V gave up 5 bases and J gave up 2 bases, with 13 bases separating them. In DNA form, the CDR3 reads TGTGCCAGCAGCCCCAGGAGGGGCACCTACAATGAGCAGTTCTTC. Translation gives CASSPRRGTYNEQFF.

V and J are TRBV27 and TRBJ1-2; 8 bases agree with TRBD1. Germline V gene sequence: CDR1 MNHEY, CDR2 SMNVEV (reference sequence). This CDR3 comprises 15 residues. Germline trimming cut 5 bases from V and 5 bases from J; bases unmatched to any gene: 10. The CDR3 loop reads CASSLGTGIRYGYTF. The CDR3 bases are TGTGCCAGCAGTCTCGGGACAGGAATTCGGTATGGCTACACCTTC.

This clonotype was counted at least ten times. The gene calls are TRBV12-3 or TRBV12-4 and TRBJ1-5; D is possibly TRBD1 (5 bases). The CDR3 extends over 14 amino acids. V shed 1 base and J shed 6 bases, with 10 bases lying between them. DNA for the CDR3: TGTGCCAGCAGTTTAGGGGGGGTGGCTCAGCCCCAGCATTTT. Amino acid sequence: CASSLGGVAQPQHF.

This clonotype occurred a few times. A much larger clone differs from this one at a single base, so this may be a read error. The CDR3 does not close with the conserved phenylalanine or tryptophan, likely indicating a read error. The chain employs TRBV19 and TRBJ1-2; maybe TRBD1 (5 bases). This CDR3 is 14 amino acids long. Germline V lookup: CDR1 LNHDA, CDR2 SQIVND (reference sequence). Trimming removed 7 bases at V and 1 base at J, with 13 bases between. The CDR3 bases are TGTGCCAGTACGAAAGGGGTGGGTAACTATGGCTACACCCTC. Its protein is CASTKGVGNYGYTL.

The chain is built from TRBV6-6 and TRBJ2-2, with 8 bases lining up with TRBD1. This CDR3 region has 18 residues. Trimming at V came to 7 bases and at J to 1 base, leaving 14 bases not matched to a gene. Germline V gene lookup returns CDR1 MNHNY and CDR2 SVGAGI (reference sequence). The CDR3 bases are TGTGCCAGCACTAGCAATACCCCCGGGACAGGGAACACCGGGGAGCTGTTTTTT. Its translation: CASTSNTPGTGNTGELFF.

This clonotype came up a few times. The chain joins TRBV7-9 to TRBJ2-4; 7 nucleotides match TRBD2. This CDR3 is 14 amino acids long. J was trimmed by 8 bases and V by 5 bases; bases with no gene match: 9. Per the germline V gene, CDR1 is SEHNR and CDR2 is FQNEAQ (reference sequence). CDR3: CASSQGSREDIQYF. CDR3 in DNA: TGTGCCAGCAGCCAGGGTTCCCGGGAGGACATTCAGTACTTC.

As for this clonotype: This may stem from a read error, because a much larger clone lies one nucleotide away. The rearrangement uses TRBV3-1 and TRBJ1-2; 7 bases map to TRBD1. Trimming at V came to 6 bases and at J to 1 base, leaving 5 bases not matched to a gene. Germline CDR1 reads LGHDT; CDR2 reads YNNKEL (reference sequence). The CDR3 covers 14 residues. CDR3 coding DNA: TGTGCCAGCAGGCGACAGGGATGTAACTATGGCTACACCTTC. Amino acids: CASRRQGCNYGYTF.

This clonotype has at least ten counts. The gene calls are TRBV6-1 and TRBJ1-5; D is ambiguous. The CDR3 covers 14 residues. Trimming left V 6 bases short and J 0 bases short, with 9 bases between. Germline loops: CDR1 MNHNS, CDR2 SASEGT. The CDR3 nucleotides read TGTGCCAGCAGCCCCAACCGTAGCAATCAGCCCCAGCATTTT. Amino acid sequence: CASSPNRSNQPQHF.